Here is one T cell receptor (beta chain) with its context. This record comes from a study of blood T cell repertoires in COVID-19. Per the germline V gene, CDR1 is LNHDA and CDR2 is SQIVND (reference sequence). Deletions cut 3 bases from V and 3 bases from J, with 14 bases between. CDR3 length equals 15 residues. TCRdb keeps only in-frame clones here, not all; method: immunoSEQ multiplex PCR. This table has 250,000 or so clones, approximately 83% appearing once. The V gene is TRBV19, the J gene TRBJ1-1; possibly TRBD1 for D (5 bases). This TCR came from a woman in her forties or fifties who had recovered from COVID-19. Sequencing used PBMCs or T cells enriched from blood (not recorded which). The chain's CDR3 is CASSMTGTGDTEAFF. Here the CDR3 DNA reads TGTGCCAGTAGTATGACCGGGACGGGGGACACTGAAGCTTTCTTT. The full variable domain, completed using reference TRBV19 and TRBJ1-1, is DGGITQSPKYLFRKEGQNVTLSCEQNLNHDAMYWYRQDPGQGLRLIYYSQIVNDFQKGDIAEGYSVSREKKESFPLTVTSAQKNPTAFYLCASSMTGTGDTEAFFGQGTRLTVV.